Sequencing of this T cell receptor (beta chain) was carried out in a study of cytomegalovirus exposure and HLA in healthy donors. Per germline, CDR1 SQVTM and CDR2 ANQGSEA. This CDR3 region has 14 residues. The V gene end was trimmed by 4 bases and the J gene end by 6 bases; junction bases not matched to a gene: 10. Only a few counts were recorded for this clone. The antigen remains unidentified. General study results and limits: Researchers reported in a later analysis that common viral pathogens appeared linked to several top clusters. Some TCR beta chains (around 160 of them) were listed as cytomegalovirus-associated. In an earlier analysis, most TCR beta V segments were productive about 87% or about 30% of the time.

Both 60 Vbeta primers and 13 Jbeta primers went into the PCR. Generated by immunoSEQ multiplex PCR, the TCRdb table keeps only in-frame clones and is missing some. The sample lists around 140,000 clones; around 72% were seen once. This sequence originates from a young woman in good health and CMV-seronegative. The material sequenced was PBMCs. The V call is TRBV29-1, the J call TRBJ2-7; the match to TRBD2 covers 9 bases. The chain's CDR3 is CSVVSSGSSGEQYF. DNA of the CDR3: TGCAGCGTTGTTAGTAGCGGGAGTAGCGGCGAGCAGTACTTC.